This entry describes one TCR beta chain. Its antigen is not yet known. One base away there is no much larger clone; base qualities are not given. The record originates from a study of T cell repertoires in ileal Crohn's disease (dated 2019 in TCRdb). Describing the broader study: Median disease duration was about eight years, and around a third of patients were identified as active smokers at the time of surgery. A prospective multicentre cohort supplied the 50 or so Crohn's disease patients whose TCR repertoires were analysed. Roughly half of the patients were given postoperative therapy, with 11 receiving thiopurines and about 19 receiving anti-TNF agents. Every patient underwent surgery because of a complication, which was stricturing disease in around 61% and penetrating disease in about 39%. The study was conducted in parallel with a multicentre cohort built to find predictors of early endoscopic recurrence after ileocolonic resection. Endoscopic postoperative recurrence was defined as a Rutgeerts score above i0. A total of roughly 170 mucosal samples from 57 patients were sequenced, collected from several sites on the surgical specimen and at postoperative endoscopy.

Adults with ileal or ileocolonic Crohn's disease and an indication for ileocolonic resection were eligible for inclusion. Whole ileal mucosal biopsies were kept frozen at -80 degrees C prior to DNA extraction. Genomic DNA was extracted from frozen whole biopsies using a TRizol-based method and was quantified with a NanoDrop 2000 spectrophotometer. About 500 nanograms of biopsy DNA per sample were submitted for commercial TCRB immunosequencing. Adaptive Biotechnology amplified the CDR3 regions from genomic DNA with a two-step multiplex PCR designed to control amplification bias. The first PCR used primers for every V and J gene segment; the second PCR added barcodes and Illumina adapters. CDR3 libraries were sequenced using an Illumina instrument. The published analysis was carried out like this. The analysis drew on both the pipelines supplied by the vendor and custom analysis of the raw data in R/Bioconductor running R version 3.3.0. Clonality, which ranges from 0 to 1, was calculated as the inverse of the normalised Shannon entropy across all productive clones. High-frequency clones were defined as the share of the repertoire taken up by the top 100 clones, keeping only clones that passed a 95% confidence test. The Simpson index measured repertoire diversity, and the Morisita-Horn index measured overlap between samples. TCRdb took over this immuneACCESS table, retaining in-frame rearrangements with V and J assigned. Such tables are incomplete; in checked studies, under half of the missing clones stem from an unresolved V gene, and the remainder is unexplained. Clonal size and the V and J genes are those of that table, whereas D and trimming came from the DNA. In this sample the table shows approximately 8,000 clones, 81% of which occur a single time. Clones ranked in the top ten supply 4.5% to 6% of the sample.

V and J lose 1 base and 2 bases, and a span of 16 bases separates them. From its cysteine to its phenylalanine, the CDR3 spans 17 amino acids. Just CDR3 DNA is preserved here, 51 bases in frame from base 1. As encoded in the germline V gene, CDR1 is LGHNT while CDR2 is FRNRAP. Overall study outcomes, separate from this receptor: Mucosal CD4 and CD8 T cells were sorted and sequenced only in a subgroup of patients, the size of which was not stated. Patients who were active smokers at surgery had a significantly higher proportion of clonal expansions than non-smokers (around 26% vs 18%, p=0.02). Endoscopic recurrence was linked to a higher percentage of high-frequency clones at surgery, and recurrence occurred in every patient whose clonality exceeded 26.8% (18/57). More high-frequency clones were carried by sorted CD8 T cells than by CD4 T cells, suggesting that mucosal expansions were mainly CD8.

The chain joins TRBV12-5 to TRBJ2-3; TRBD1 is a possible D gene, resting on 6 matching bases. Material for sequencing was ileal tissue. The sequence was collected from an adult with Crohn's disease. The CDR3 loop reads CASGLGRGHSPTDTQYF. The DNA sequence is given as TGTGCTAGTGGTTTGGGTCGGGGACATTCGCCCACAGATACGCAGTATTTT. With the portions outside the CDR3 filled from the reference TRBV12-5 and TRBJ2-3 genes, the complete variable region becomes DARVTQTPRHKVTEMGQEVTMRCQPILGHNTVFWYRQTMMQGLELLAYFRNRAPLDDSGMPKDRFSAEMPDATLATLKIQPSEPRDSAVYFCASGLGRGHSPTDTQYFGPGTRLTVL.